This T cell receptor beta chain was profiled in a study of blood T cell repertoires in COVID-19. In the study overall: Researchers got acute and convalescent COVID-19 samples from the United States, Italy and Spain. Sources were T cells, B-cell-depleted T cells, or PBMCs; the material itself was cDNA or gDNA.

Original handling: Researchers report that nucleated cell counts were estimated from reference gene primer amplification. Sequenced by immunoSEQ multiplex PCR; TCRdb stores in-frame clones only, minus some. For V, J and clone size, that table is used; D and trimming come from the DNA. The sample contains 75,000 to 90,000 clones, 91% of which appear only once. V lost 3 bases and J 7 bases, leaving 16 bases between the germline ends. CDR1 LNHDA and CDR2 SQIVND come from the germline V gene (reference sequence). This CDR3 contains 15 residues. Specimen: peripheral blood. The gene calls are TRBV19 and TRBJ2-1; tentative D call: TRBD2 (5 bases). The source is a woman in her fifties or sixties in a cohort sampled during active COVID-19. CDR3 DNA sequence: TGTGCCAGTAGTATTGGACTTCTTTCGGGGAATGAGCAGTTCTTC. Protein sequence: CASSIGLLSGNEQFF.